The rows below give T cell receptor beta chains drawn from one sample of a study of cytomegalovirus exposure and HLA in healthy donors. Produced via immunoSEQ multiplex PCR; TCRdb's table is partial and in-frame only. The sample consists of approximately 170,000 clones, approximately 76% of them appearing once. Sequenced material: PBMCs. These receptors were taken from a woman between 18 and 30 years old in good health and CMV-seropositive. The CDR3 runs from the conserved cysteine through the conserved F or W. A D gene is named only where the DNA matches it firmly. The size field is filled for only some rows; it gives once, few, many or a size class.

D: .
V: TRBV2
J: TRBJ1-5
size: .
DNA: TGTGCCAGCGGTAGGCGGGAATTTAGCAATCAGCCCCAGCATTTT
CDR3: CASGRREFSNQPQHF

D: .
V: TRBV2
J: TRBJ1-2
size: .
DNA: TGTGCCAGCAGTGAACTCGGGGACACAGCTAACTATGGCTACACCTTC
CDR3: CASSELGDTANYGYTF

D: TRBD2
V: TRBV5-1
J: TRBJ2-5
size: few
DNA: TGCGCCAGCAGCTTCTTTGCTGAGGGGCTTAGCGGGGGGATCCAAGAGACCCAGTACTTC
CDR3: CASSFFAEGLSGGIQETQYF

D: TRBD1
V: TRBV30
J: TRBJ2-3
size: .
DNA: TGTGCCTGGAGTTGGGGCAGGGGGCAAGATACGCAGTATTTT
CDR3: CAWSWGRGQDTQYF

D: TRBD2
V: TRBV10-3
J: TRBJ2-3
size: few
DNA: TGTGCCATCAGTGAGTCGAGCGGGGACCCAGATACGCAGTATTTT
CDR3: CAISESSGDPDTQYF

D: TRBD2
V: TRBV5-1
J: TRBJ2-1
size: .
DNA: TGCGCCAGCAGCTTGGAGCAACTAGCGGGGGGGCCTTTCCACTTGAATGAGCAGTTCTTC
CDR3: CASSLEQLAGGPFHLNEQFF

D: TRBD2
V: TRBV5-1
J: TRBJ2-1
size: .
DNA: TGCGCCAGCAGCTTCATGAGGACTAGCGGGGGGGACGATGAGCAGTTCTTC
CDR3: CASSFMRTSGGDDEQFF

D: TRBD2
V: TRBV19
J: TRBJ2-7
size: .
DNA: TGTGCCAGTAGTATGTTCGGGGCAGGTGCTACGGAAGCCCGGGGGGTCTACGAGCAGTACTTC
CDR3: CASSMFGAGATEARGVYEQYF

D: TRBD2
V: TRBV4-1
J: TRBJ2-3
size: .
DNA: TGCGCCAGCAGGCAATATACTGCGGGGGAGCGAGCAGATACGCAGTATTTT
CDR3: CASRQYTAGERADTQYF

D: TRBD2
V: TRBV5-1
J: TRBJ2-5
size: .
DNA: TGCGCCAGCAGCTTGCCGGGACTAGCGGGGGTCCAAGAGACCCAGTACTTC
CDR3: CASSLPGLAGVQETQYF

D: TRBD1
V: TRBV7-9
J: TRBJ2-1
size: .
DNA: TGTGCCAGCAGCCGACCGGGACAGGGGGGAGATGAGCAGTTCTTC
CDR3: CASSRPGQGGDEQFF

D: TRBD1
V: TRBV7-9
J: TRBJ1-5
size: .
DNA: TGTGCCAGCAGCTTAGCCCGGGGACAGGGGGCCGGCAATCAGCCCCAGCATTTT
CDR3: CASSLARGQGAGNQPQHF

D: .
V: TRBV7-2
J: TRBJ2-5
size: .
DNA: TGTGCCAGCAGCCCCAACAGGGGGAGGGAAGAGACCCAGTACTTC
CDR3: CASSPNRGREETQYF

D: TRBD1
V: TRBV5-6
J: TRBJ2-7
size: .
DNA: TGTGCCAGCAGCTTTCGACAGGGCTACTACGAGCAGTACTTC
CDR3: CASSFRQGYYEQYF

D: .
V: TRBV5-1
J: TRBJ1-2
size: .
DNA: TGCGCCAGCAGCTCCGACTTTGAACTTAACTATGGCTACACCTTC
CDR3: CASSSDFELNYGYTF

D: TRBD2
V: TRBV12-5
J: TRBJ2-5
size: .
DNA: TGTGCTAGTGGTTTGGTGGGCGGGGGAGAGACCCAGTACTTC
CDR3: CASGLVGGGETQYF

D: .
V: TRBV4-3
J: TRBJ2-1
size: .
DNA: TGCGCCAGCAGCCAAGGCAGGGGGACTAGCAATGAGCAGTTCTTC
CDR3: CASSQGRGTSNEQFF

D: TRBD2
V: TRBV5-4
J: TRBJ2-1
size: few
DNA: TGTGCCAGCACCCATCGGGAGGGCATTGAGCAGTTCTTC
CDR3: CASTHREGIEQFF

D: .
V: TRBV2
J: TRBJ2-7
size: .
DNA: TGTGCCATACCGAGTCCGGGAAATTCCTACGAGCAGTACTTC
CDR3: CAIPSPGNSYEQYF

D: TRBD1
V: TRBV29-1
J: TRBJ2-2
size: .
DNA: TGCAGCGTCAGCCCGCCAGGGGGGAACACCGGGGAGCTGTTTTTT
CDR3: CSVSPPGGNTGELFF

D: TRBD1
V: TRBV7-2
J: TRBJ2-7
size: .
DNA: TGTGCCAGCAGCTCGCCGGGACAGGGAGTGTACGAGCAGTACTTC
CDR3: CASSSPGQGVYEQYF

D: TRBD2
V: TRBV19
J: TRBJ2-5
size: once
DNA: TGTGCCAGTAGTGGGGGGACTAGCGGGGGCTCGACCCAGTACTTC
CDR3: CASSGGTSGGSTQYF

D: .
V: TRBV11-2
J: TRBJ2-5
size: .
DNA: TGTGCCAGCAGCTTAGTCCCGACAGGCCCCGAGACCCAGTACTTC
CDR3: CASSLVPTGPETQYF

D: .
V: TRBV7-2
J: TRBJ1-5
size: .
DNA: TGTGCCAGCAGCAACGGACGGGGGCAGCATTTT
CDR3: CASSNGRGQHF

D: .
V: TRBV4-3
J: TRBJ1-5
size: .
DNA: TGCGCCAGCAGCCAAGCCCCTAATCAGCCCCAGCATTTT
CDR3: CASSQAPNQPQHF

D: TRBD1
V: TRBV6-5
J: TRBJ1-4
size: .
DNA: TGTGCCAGCAGTTACTCGGGACAGGCTAATGAAAAACTGTTTTTT
CDR3: CASSYSGQANEKLFF

D: TRBD1
V: TRBV30
J: TRBJ2-4
size: .
DNA: TGTGCCTGGAGTCTGACAGGGATAAACATTCAGTACTTC
CDR3: CAWSLTGINIQYF

D: TRBD2
V: TRBV19
J: TRBJ2-1
size: .
DNA: TGTGCCAGTAGTATATCTGGTCTAGCGGGGGCATACAATGAGCAGTTCTTC
CDR3: CASSISGLAGAYNEQFF

D: .
V: TRBV20-1
J: TRBJ1-6
size: .
DNA: TGCAGTGCAAGCCCGGGGGTACCCCTCCACTTT
CDR3: CSASPGVPLHF

D: TRBD1
V: TRBV7-9
J: TRBJ1-1
size: few
DNA: TGTGCCAGCAGCCCAACGGGACAGGGTATGAACACTGAAGCTTTCTTT
CDR3: CASSPTGQGMNTEAFF

D: .
V: TRBV4-3
J: TRBJ2-7
size: .
DNA: TGCGCCAGCAGCCAAGACCCGACTAGTTGGTACTTC
CDR3: CASSQDPTSWYF

D: .
V: TRBV6-5
J: TRBJ2-5
size: .
DNA: TGTGCCAGCAGTTCCCAAGACTCGCTAGAGACCCAGTACTTC
CDR3: CASSSQDSLETQYF

D: TRBD2
V: TRBV6-1
J: TRBJ2-7
size: .
DNA: TGTGCCAGCAGTGAAGCCCCAATGGGGGGGAGGTCATACGAGCAGTACTTC
CDR3: CASSEAPMGGRSYEQYF

D: .
V: TRBV20-1
J: TRBJ1-5
size: .
DNA: TGCAGGGGGGGGGACGGTTCCCAGCATTTT
CDR3: CRGGDGSQHF

D: TRBD1
V: TRBV9
J: TRBJ2-3
size: .
DNA: TGTGCCAGCAGTAACCCCGGGACAGGGGGCGCAGATACGCAGTATTTT
CDR3: CASSNPGTGGADTQYF

D: .
V: TRBV4-2
J: TRBJ2-6
size: .
DNA: TGTGCCAGCAGCCAGGAGGACAGCCTGAGCTCTGGGGCCAACGTCCTGACTTTC
CDR3: CASSQEDSLSSGANVLTF

D: .
V: TRBV5-1
J: TRBJ2-7
size: few
DNA: TGCGCCAGCAGCTCCCTCCCCGCGAGCGAGCAGTACTTC
CDR3: CASSSLPASEQYF

D: .
V: TRBV19
J: TRBJ1-2
size: .
DNA: TGTGCCAGTAGTGCCCCTGTCTTCCAGACTAACTATGGCTACACCTTC
CDR3: CASSAPVFQTNYGYTF

D: .
V: TRBV30
J: TRBJ2-7
size: few
DNA: TGTGCCTGGAATGACGCGGCGGCCTCCTACGAGCAGTACTTC
CDR3: CAWNDAAASYEQYF

D: .
V: TRBV19
J: TRBJ2-3
size: .
DNA: TGTGCCAGTAGGGGAGGGGGGCCAGATACGCAGTATTTT
CDR3: CASRGGGPDTQYF

D: .
V: TRBV6-5
J: TRBJ2-2
size: .
DNA: TGTGCCAGCGGCCTCACCGGGGAGCTGTTTTTT
CDR3: CASGLTGELFF